Below are 32 T cell receptor beta chains sequenced from a single sample in a study of blood T cell repertoires in COVID-19. Libraries were prepared by immunoSEQ multiplex PCR; TCRdb keeps only in-frame clonotypes and omits some of them. The data contain over 65,000 clones, 70% to 90% of them singletons. Sequencing was done on a sample of peripheral blood. The source of these receptors is an older woman with acute or convalescent COVID-19.

The CDR3 loop is CASSFGRGTEAFF. DNA of the CDR3: TGTGCCAGCAGTTTCGGGCGGGGGACTGAAGCTTTCTTT. The chain recombines TRBV12-3 or TRBV12-4 with TRBJ1-1, with D maybe TRBD1 (5 bases). The CDR3 has 13 residues. Trimming pared 3 bases from V and 5 bases from J, leaving 10 bases between.

The chain uses TRBV19 and TRBJ2-2; perhaps TRBD1 as D (5 bases). CDR3 length: 13 residues. Trimming took off 2 bases at V and 7 bases at J, with 8 bases between the two ends. Germline V lookup: CDR1 LNHDA, CDR2 SQIVND (reference sequence). The CDR3 DNA sequence: TGTGCCAGTAGTATAATGACAGACGGGGAGCTGTTTTTT. As protein: CASSIMTDGELFF.

The chain joins TRBV5-1 to TRBJ2-2; TRBD1 might be the D (5 bases). CDR3 length equals 17 residues. Germline values: CDR1 SGHRS, CDR2 YFSETQ. Between the trimmed V and J ends, which lost 3 bases and 7 bases, there was a span of 22 bases. The CDR3 reads CASSYAPGSSRGGELFF. The CDR3 nucleotides read TGCGCCAGCAGCTACGCCCCGGGTTCCTCTAGGGGCGGGGAGCTGTTTTTT.

The chain combines TRBV5-6 with TRBJ1-2, with D uncertain. Trimming stripped 0 bases from V and 6 bases from J, with 9 bases between. This CDR3 contains 13 residues. Germline V gene sequence: CDR1 SGHDT, CDR2 YYEEEE. In DNA form, the CDR3 reads TGTGCCAGCAGCTTGGTGGCGGTTGATGGCTACACCTTC. This encodes CASSLVAVDGYTF.

V gene TRBV28 combines with J gene TRBJ1-2, with TRBD1 identical over 9 bases. V trimming: 4 bases; J trimming: 7 bases; junction bases outside the gene matches: 10. Germline values: CDR1 MDHEN, CDR2 SYDVKM. This CDR3 contains 15 residues. The CDR3 is CASSSGEQGARGYTF. The CDR3 DNA is TGTGCCAGCAGTTCAGGGGAACAGGGGGCGCGTGGCTACACCTTC.

This chain links TRBV6-1 with TRBJ1-2; D unclear. Looked up from germline, CDR1 is MNHNS and CDR2 is SASEGT. This CDR3 spans 12 amino acids. V was trimmed by 2 bases and J by 7 bases, leaving 8 bases between them. This chain's CDR3 is CASSETGPGYTF. CDR3 in DNA: TGTGCCAGCAGTGAAACGGGTCCTGGCTACACCTTC.

CDR3 amino acids: CASSELLPGSPSTDTQYF. Here the CDR3 DNA reads TGTGCCAGCAGCGAACTACTCCCGGGTAGCCCCAGCACAGATACGCAGTATTTT. The chain joins TRBV28 to TRBJ2-3; D is unclear. The CDR3 has 18 residues. V lost 6 bases to trimming and J lost 0 bases, with 22 bases between them. Germline-derived CDR1 and CDR2 are MDHEN and SYDVKM.

The chain employs TRBV2 and TRBJ1-2; unclear D gene. Trimming stripped 2 bases from V and 8 bases from J, with 6 bases between. This CDR3 is built from 11 residues. From germline, CDR1 is SNHLY and CDR2 FYNNEI. This chain's CDR3 is CASSEYGGYTF. The CDR3 DNA reads TGTGCCAGCAGTGAATACGGGGGCTACACCTTC.

The chain joins TRBV28 to TRBJ1-2; D might be TRBD1 (5 bases). V shed 3 bases and J shed 4 bases, with 12 bases lying between them. There are 14 residues in the CDR3. Germline lookup yields CDR1 MDHEN and CDR2 SYDVKM. CDR3 nucleotides: TGTGCCAGCAGTTTCGGCAGGGTAGGCTATGGCTACACCTTC. Amino acid sequence: CASSFGRVGYGYTF.

This clone has more than one count but fewer than ten. The rearrangement links TRBV14 to TRBJ1-6; maybe TRBD1 (6 bases). CDR1 and CDR2 (germline): SGHDN, FVKESK. Between the trimmed V and J ends, which lost 0 bases and 6 bases, there was a span of 12 bases. This CDR3 region has 16 residues. CDR3 residues: CASSQDRAGANSPLHF. The DNA for the CDR3 is TGTGCCAGCAGCCAAGATCGGGCAGGGGCTAATTCACCCCTCCACTTT.

This chain's CDR3 is CASSSGRDGEKLFF. For the CDR3, the DNA is TGTGCCAGCAGCTCGGGCAGGGATGGTGAAAAACTGTTTTTT. The chain is built from TRBV7-9 and TRBJ1-4; a possible D gene is TRBD1 (5 bases). Trimming left V 4 bases short and J 7 bases short, with 13 bases between. Germline assignment: CDR1 SEHNR and CDR2 FQNEAQ (reference sequence). This CDR3 contains 14 residues.

Comments on this clone: Distinct nucleotide sequences in the sample also encode this CDR3. The chain links TRBV12-3 or TRBV12-4 to TRBJ2-7; D gene uncertain. V was shortened by 1 base and J by 0 bases, with 4 bases between the two germline ends. There are 13 residues in the CDR3. The CDR3 bases are TGTGCCAGCAGTTTAGGGAGCTCCTACGAGCAGTACGTC. Its protein is CASSLGSSYEQYV.

The genes are TRBV29-1 and TRBJ1-4; 10 nucleotides align to TRBD1. Trimming removed 5 bases from V and 4 bases from J; junction bases left unmatched: 7. Germline values: CDR1 SQVTM, CDR2 ANQGSEA. The CDR3 runs 15 residues. The CDR3 DNA follows: TGCAGCGTTCTAAGGACAGGGGGGGATAATGAAAAACTGTTTTTT. Its translation is CSVLRTGGDNEKLFF.

V and J are TRBV9 and TRBJ1-2, with a weak D call TRBD1 (5 bases). The CDR3 is 13 amino acids. V was shortened by 2 bases and J by 4 bases, with 9 bases between the two germline ends. CDR1 is SGDLS and CDR2 is YYNGEE in the germline V gene. The CDR3 reads CASSVREGYGYTF. For the CDR3, the DNA is TGTGCCAGCAGCGTCAGGGAAGGCTATGGCTACACCTTC.

This chain's CDR3 is CASSPQQGVGTEAFF. The CDR3 DNA is TGCGCCAGCAGCCCCCAACAGGGAGTGGGCACTGAAGCTTTCTTT. The V call is TRBV5-1, the J call TRBJ1-1, with TRBD1 as a possible D gene (6 bases). V was clipped by 4 bases and J by 4 bases, with 17 bases between them. Per germline, CDR1 SGHRS and CDR2 YFSETQ. The CDR3 sequence is 15 residues long.

This chain joins TRBV2 and TRBJ1-4; tentative D call: TRBD1 (6 bases). CDR3 length equals 16 residues. CDR1 and CDR2 from the germline V gene are SNHLY and FYNNEI. The ends were cut back, 2 bases at V and 0 bases at J, with 10 bases in the middle. Written as DNA, the CDR3 is TGTGCCAGCAGTGAACTGAGGGGGACAACTAATGAAAAACTGTTTTTT. Its translation: CASSELRGTTNEKLFF.

The rearrangement uses TRBV2 and TRBJ2-3; the match to TRBD2 covers 11 bases. V trimming: 7 bases; J trimming: 6 bases; junction bases outside the gene matches: 12. Germline V gives CDR1 SNHLY, CDR2 FYNNEI. This CDR3 has 16 residues. The CDR3 protein is CASKRTSGRLGDTQYF. Written as DNA, the CDR3 is TGTGCCAGCAAAAGGACTAGCGGGCGTTTAGGCGATACGCAGTATTTT.

This clone was observed a handful of times. The V call is TRBV2, the J call TRBJ1-2; 7 nucleotides align to TRBD1. The germline CDR1 and CDR2 sequences are SNHLY and FYNNEI. The CDR3 totals 12 residues. V was pared by 5 bases and J by 8 bases, with 5 bases of the junction left unmatched. Here the CDR3 reads CASSRDSLGYTF. The CDR3 nucleotides read TGTGCCAGCAGTCGGGACAGCCTGGGCTACACCTTC.

CDR3 loop: CASSYSRTENQPQHF. The CDR3 region has the DNA TGTGCCAGCAGTTACTCCAGGACAGAGAATCAGCCCCAGCATTTT. The chain uses TRBV6-5 and TRBJ1-5, with D perhaps TRBD1 (6 bases). This CDR3 region has 15 residues. CDR1 and CDR2 (germline): MNHEY, SVGAGI. The germline V and J ends were trimmed by 0 bases and 4 bases, with 10 bases remaining between them.

J is TRBJ2-1 and V is TRBV6-1; 10 bases map to TRBD2. After removal of 4 bases from V and 4 bases from J, the junction contained 7 bases not matched to a gene. From germline, CDR1 is MNHNS and CDR2 SASEGT. CDR3 size: 16 residues. The CDR3 loop is CASSAAAGGPYNEQFF. CDR3 DNA sequence: TGTGCCAGCAGTGCGGCAGCGGGGGGGCCTTACAATGAGCAGTTCTTC.

This clone was counted once. This chain uses TRBV5-4 with TRBJ2-4, with 8 bases matching TRBD1. CDR1 is SGHNT, CDR2 YYREEE, per germline (reference sequence). This CDR3 has 17 residues. V lost 3 bases to trimming and J lost 1 base; unmatched junction nucleotides: 9. The CDR3 bases are TGTGCCAGCAGCTACTCATCGAGACAGGGGGCCAAAAACATTCAGTACTTC. This encodes CASSYSSRQGAKNIQYF. The full variable domain, with the rest looked up from reference TRBV5-4 and TRBJ2-4, is ETGVTQSPTHLIKTRGQQVTLRCSSQSGHNTVSWYQQALGQGPQFIFQYYREEENGRGNFPPRFSGLQFPNYSSELNVNALELDDSALYLCASSYSSRQGAKNIQYFGAGTRLSVL.

Details on this clone: An end of the junction differs from the germline gene, which may be a read error. The rearrangement links TRBV5-6 to TRBJ1-1, with 7 nucleotides matching TRBD1. The CDR3 spans 12 residues. Germline V gene sequence: CDR1 SGHDT, CDR2 YYEEEE. The CDR3 DNA is TGTGCCAACAGCTCCGGGACAGTTAGAGCTTTCTTT. Its protein product is CANSSGTVRAFF.

CDR3 in amino acids: CASSPGTREETQYF. In DNA, the CDR3 is TGTGCCAGCAGCCCCGGGACTAGGGAAGAGACCCAGTACTTC. The genes are TRBV7-9 and TRBJ2-5; 8 bases are a match to TRBD2. CDR3 length: 14 residues. Trimming at V came to 5 bases and at J to 3 bases, leaving 5 bases not matched to a gene. Germline V CDR1 and CDR2: SEHNR, FQNEAQ (reference sequence).

The gene calls are TRBV2 and TRBJ1-1; 9 positions match TRBD1. Looked up from germline, CDR1 is SNHLY and CDR2 is FYNNEI. V dropped 7 bases and J dropped 7; count of bases not matched to a gene: 7. The CDR3 covers 13 residues. The CDR3 protein is CASKGQGSGEAFF. For the CDR3, the DNA is TGTGCCAGCAAGGGACAGGGCTCTGGTGAAGCTTTCTTT.

This chain links TRBV2 with TRBJ2-3; no definite D call. CDR1 is SNHLY, CDR2 FYNNEI, per germline. The germline V and J ends were trimmed by 5 bases and 1 base, with 13 bases remaining between them. CDR3 length equals 15 residues. In DNA form, the CDR3 reads TGTGCCAGCAGTAAGCCCGGTATTCGCACAGATACGCAGTATTTT. This sequence encodes CASSKPGIRTDTQYF. The full variable domain, in which reference TRBV2 and TRBJ2-3 provide the parts outside the CDR3, is EPEVTQTPSHQVTQMGQEVILRCVPISNHLYFYWYRQILGQKVEFLVSFYNNEISEKSEIFDDQFSVERPDGSNFTLKIRSTKLEDSAMYFCASSKPGIRTDTQYFGPGTRLTVL.

This chain links TRBV5-1 with TRBJ1-6; tentatively, D is TRBD1 (5 bases). The CDR3 sequence is 16 residues long. Germline CDR1 reads SGHRS; CDR2 reads YFSETQ. V shed 0 bases and J shed 7 bases, with 14 bases lying between them. Written as DNA, the CDR3 is TGCGCCAGCAGCTTGGGGGGGACTATCGAGAATTCACCCCTCCACTTT. It codes for CASSLGGTIENSPLHF.

This clone has only one observation. The chain uses TRBV19 and TRBJ1-6; a weak D match, TRBD1 (5 bases). Germline-derived CDR1 and CDR2 are LNHDA and SQIVND (reference sequence). V lost 3 bases, J lost 10 bases, and 13 bases lay in between. The CDR3 extends over 14 amino acids. The CDR3 here is CASSIGQGRSPLHF. The CDR3 region has the DNA TGTGCCAGTAGTATCGGGCAGGGCAGATCACCCCTCCACTTT. Supplemented by reference TRBV19 and TRBJ1-6, the full variable domain reads DGGITQSPKYLFRKEGQNVTLSCEQNLNHDAMYWYRQDPGQGLRLIYYSQIVNDFQKGDIAEGYSVSREKKESFPLTVTSAQKNPTAFYLCASSIGQGRSPLHFGNGTRLTVT.

The gene calls are TRBV6-4 and TRBJ2-2; 7 bases align to TRBD2. The junction had 3 bases not matched to a gene; V was cut back by 5 bases and J by 6 bases. The CDR3 length is 13 residues. CDR1 MRHNA and CDR2 SNTAGT come from the germline V gene. CDR3 sequence: CASSSSGPGELFF. DNA of the CDR3: TGTGCCAGCAGTTCTAGCGGCCCCGGGGAGCTGTTTTTT.

V is TRBV7-3 and J is TRBJ2-1; maybe TRBD2 (6 bases). The CDR3 has 14 residues. Germline V gives CDR1 SGHTA, CDR2 FQGTGA. The V end was cut by 8 bases, the J end by 7 bases, with 18 bases between. This CDR3 is CASCRDFLCNEQFF. CDR3 nucleotide sequence: TGTGCCAGCTGCCGGGACTTCCTCTGTAATGAGCAGTTCTTC.

This clone was counted a few times. CDR3 nucleotides: TGTGCCAGCGGAAACAGGGGCAACACTGAAGCTTTCTTT. Protein product: CASGNRGNTEAFF. This chain joins TRBV6-6 and TRBJ1-1; TRBD1 matches at 7 bases. V lost 8 bases, J lost 2 bases, and 5 bases stayed unmatched. Germline V gene sequence: CDR1 MNHNY, CDR2 SVGAGI (reference sequence). CDR3 length equals 13 residues.

The chain has TRBV7-9 and TRBJ1-6; D gene unclear. Trimming shortened V by 2 bases and J by 8 bases, and 10 bases separated the two germline ends. The CDR3 consists of 14 residues. Germline CDR1 and CDR2: SEHNR and FQNEAQ (reference sequence). CDR3 DNA: TGTGCCAGCAGCTTAATACGAGAAGATTCACCCCTCCACTTT. Its translation: CASSLIREDSPLHF. Filled out from reference TRBV7-9 and TRBJ1-6, the complete variable domain reads DTGVSQNPRHKITKRGQNVTFRCDPISEHNRLYWYRQTLGQGPEFLTYFQNEAQLEKSRLLSDRFSAERPKGSFSTLEIQRTEQGDSAMYLCASSLIREDSPLHFGNGTRLTVT.

The chain combines TRBV19 with TRBJ2-3; 8 bases line up with TRBD2. V shed 1 base and J 5 bases; nucleotides not matched to a gene: 5. The CDR3 runs 15 residues. Germline V gene sequence: CDR1 LNHDA, CDR2 SQIVND (reference sequence). CDR3 sequence: CASSIGGGRKDTQYF. The CDR3 nucleotides read TGTGCCAGTAGTATAGGGGGCGGGAGGAAAGATACGCAGTATTTT.